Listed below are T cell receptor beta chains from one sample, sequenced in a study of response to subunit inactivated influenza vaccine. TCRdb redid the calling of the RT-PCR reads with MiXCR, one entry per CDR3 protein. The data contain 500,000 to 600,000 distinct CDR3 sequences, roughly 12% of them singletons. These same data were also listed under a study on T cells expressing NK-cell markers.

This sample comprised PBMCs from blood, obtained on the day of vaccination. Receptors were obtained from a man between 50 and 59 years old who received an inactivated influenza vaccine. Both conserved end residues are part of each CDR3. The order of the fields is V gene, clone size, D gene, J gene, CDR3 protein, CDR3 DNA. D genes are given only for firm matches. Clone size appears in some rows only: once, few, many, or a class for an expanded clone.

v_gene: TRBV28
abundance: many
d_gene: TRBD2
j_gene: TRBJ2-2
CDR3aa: CASSPTSGTGELFF
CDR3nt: TGTGCCAGCAGTCCGACTAGCGGAACCGGGGAGCTGTTTTTT

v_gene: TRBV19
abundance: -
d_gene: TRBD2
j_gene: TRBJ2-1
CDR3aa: CASSILSGRALYNEQFF
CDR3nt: TGTGCCAGTAGTATTCTAAGCGGGAGGGCCCTCTACAATGAGCAGTTCTTC

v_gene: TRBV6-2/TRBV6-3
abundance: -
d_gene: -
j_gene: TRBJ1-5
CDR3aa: CASTRWTNQPQHF
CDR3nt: TGTGCCAGCACACGATGGACAAATCAGCCCCAGCATTTT

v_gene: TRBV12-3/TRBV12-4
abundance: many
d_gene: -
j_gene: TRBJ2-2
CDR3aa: CASRRTENTGELFF
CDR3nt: TGTGCCAGCAGACGGACGGAGAACACCGGGGAGCTGTTTTTT

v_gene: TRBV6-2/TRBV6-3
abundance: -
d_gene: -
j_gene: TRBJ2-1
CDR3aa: CASSLASTSSYNEQFF
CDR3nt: TGTGCCAGCAGTTTAGCGAGCACGAGCTCCTACAATGAGCAGTTCTTC

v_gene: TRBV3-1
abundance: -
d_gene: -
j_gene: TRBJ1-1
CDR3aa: CASSQQGTMKTEAFF
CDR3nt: TGTGCCAGCAGCCAACAGGGGACTATGAAAACTGAAGCTTTCTTT

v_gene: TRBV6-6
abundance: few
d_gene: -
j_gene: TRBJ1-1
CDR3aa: CASTGSGGEAFF
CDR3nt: TGTGCCAGCACAGGGTCTGGGGGTGAAGCTTTCTTT

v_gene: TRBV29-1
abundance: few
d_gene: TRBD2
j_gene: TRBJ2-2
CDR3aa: CSVEASAGPNTGELFF
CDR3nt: TGCAGCGTTGAAGCATCAGCGGGACCGAACACCGGGGAGCTGTTTTTT

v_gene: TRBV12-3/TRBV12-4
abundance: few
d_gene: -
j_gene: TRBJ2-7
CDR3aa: CASSIPAGHEQYF
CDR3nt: TGTGCCAGCAGTATCCCCGCGGGCCACGAGCAGTACTTC

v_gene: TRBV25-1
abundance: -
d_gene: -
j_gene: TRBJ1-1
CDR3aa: CASSDNTEAFF
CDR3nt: TGTGCCAGCAGTGATAACACTGAAGCTTTCTTT

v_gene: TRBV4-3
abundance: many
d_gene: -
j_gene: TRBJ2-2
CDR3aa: CASSQEVGLNTGELFF
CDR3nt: TGCGCCAGCAGCCAAGAGGTGGGGCTTAACACCGGGGAGCTGTTTTTT

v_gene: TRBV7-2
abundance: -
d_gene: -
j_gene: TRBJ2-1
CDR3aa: CASSLSVSTYNEQFF
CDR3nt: TGTGCCAGCAGCTTAAGTGTCTCAACTTACAATGAGCAGTTCTTC

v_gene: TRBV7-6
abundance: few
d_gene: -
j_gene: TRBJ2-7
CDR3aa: CASSFQPPGVRSYEQYF
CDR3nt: TGTGCCAGCAGCTTCCAACCCCCGGGGGTCCGCTCCTACGAGCAGTACTTC

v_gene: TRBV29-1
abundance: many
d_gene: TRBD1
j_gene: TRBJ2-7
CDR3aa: CSVPGTGKRYNEQYF
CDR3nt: TGCAGCGTTCCCGGGACAGGGAAGCGCTATAACGAGCAGTACTTC

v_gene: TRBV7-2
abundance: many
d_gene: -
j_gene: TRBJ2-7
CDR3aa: CASSLGAASSYEQYF
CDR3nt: TGTGCCAGCAGCTTAGGGGCGGCGAGCTCCTACGAGCAGTACTTC

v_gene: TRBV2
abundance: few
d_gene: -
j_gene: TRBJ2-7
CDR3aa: CASSVFASSYEQYF
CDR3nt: TGTGCCAGCAGTGTTTTCGCCAGCTCCTACGAGCAGTACTTC

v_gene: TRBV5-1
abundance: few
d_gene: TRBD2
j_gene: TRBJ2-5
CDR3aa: CASIAGGPSETQYF
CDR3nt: TGCGCCAGCATTGCGGGAGGGCCCTCGGAGACCCAGTACTTC

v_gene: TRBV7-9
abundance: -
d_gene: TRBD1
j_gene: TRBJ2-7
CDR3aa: CASSSLVGRSGGNEQYF
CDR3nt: TGTGCCAGCAGCTCTTTAGTGGGCCGGTCAGGGGGCAACGAGCAGTACTTC

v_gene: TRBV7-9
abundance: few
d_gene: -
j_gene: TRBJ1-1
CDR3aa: CASRLTGMNTEAFF
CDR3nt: TGTGCCAGCAGATTAACAGGGATGAACACTGAAGCTTTCTTT

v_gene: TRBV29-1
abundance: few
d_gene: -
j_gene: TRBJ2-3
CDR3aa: CSVHRDSFTDTQYF
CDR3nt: TGCAGCGTTCATCGGGACTCTTTCACAGATACGCAGTATTTT

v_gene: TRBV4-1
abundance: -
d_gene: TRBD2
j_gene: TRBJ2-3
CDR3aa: CASSQVGLAGGRTDTQYF
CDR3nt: TGCGCCAGCAGCCAAGTGGGACTAGCGGGGGGGCGGACAGATACGCAGTATTTT

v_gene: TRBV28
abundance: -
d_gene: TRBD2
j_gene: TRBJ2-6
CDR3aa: CASSPTSAGANVLTF
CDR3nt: TGTGCCAGCAGCCCGACTAGCGCCGGGGCCAACGTCCTGACTTTC

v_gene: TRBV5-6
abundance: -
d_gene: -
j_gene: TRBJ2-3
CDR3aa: CASSLKTWMGTDTQYF
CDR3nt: TGTGCCAGCAGCTTAAAGACCTGGATGGGCACAGATACGCAGTATTTT

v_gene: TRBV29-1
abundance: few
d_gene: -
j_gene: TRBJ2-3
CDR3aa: CSVERSTDTQYF
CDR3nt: TGCAGCGTTGAACGGTCCACAGATACGCAGTATTTT

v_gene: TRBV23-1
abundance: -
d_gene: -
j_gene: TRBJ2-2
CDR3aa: CASSPPNKPLVAGELFF
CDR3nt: TGCGCCAGCAGCCCGCCTAACAAGCCCTTGGTCGCCGGGGAGCTGTTTTTT

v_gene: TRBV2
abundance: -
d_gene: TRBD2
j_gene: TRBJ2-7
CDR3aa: CASSEGTSGRYEQYF
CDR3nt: TGTGCCAGCAGTGAAGGGACTAGCGGGAGATACGAGCAGTACTTC

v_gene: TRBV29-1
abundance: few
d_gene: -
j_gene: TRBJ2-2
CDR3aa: CSAGGGNSMGGELFF
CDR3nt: TGCAGCGCCGGAGGGGGTAATTCGATGGGCGGGGAGCTGTTTTTT

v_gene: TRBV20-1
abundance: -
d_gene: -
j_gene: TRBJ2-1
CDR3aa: CSARDRSNNEQFF
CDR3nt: TGCAGTGCTAGAGATCGGAGTAACAATGAGCAGTTCTTC

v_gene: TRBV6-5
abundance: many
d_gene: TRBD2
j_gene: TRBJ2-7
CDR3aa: CASSYTEVPGTSGTYEQYF
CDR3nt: TGTGCCAGCAGTTACACCGAAGTACCCGGGACTAGCGGGACCTACGAGCAGTACTTC

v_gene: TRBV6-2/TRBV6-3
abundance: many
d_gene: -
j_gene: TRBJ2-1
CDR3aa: CASSDASNRLNEQFF
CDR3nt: TGTGCCAGCAGTGACGCATCAAACAGGCTCAATGAGCAGTTCTTC

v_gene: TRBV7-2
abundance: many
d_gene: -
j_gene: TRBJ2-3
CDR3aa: CASSLSNQRTDTQYF
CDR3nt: TGTGCCAGCAGTCTTTCAAACCAACGCACAGATACGCAGTATTTT

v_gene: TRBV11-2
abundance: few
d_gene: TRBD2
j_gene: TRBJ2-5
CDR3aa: CASSYTSGSRETQYF
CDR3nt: TGTGCCAGCAGCTATACTAGCGGGAGTCGAGAGACCCAGTACTTC

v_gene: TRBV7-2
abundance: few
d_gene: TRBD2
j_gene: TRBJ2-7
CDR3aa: CASSLHGGALYYEQYF
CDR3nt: TGTGCCAGCAGCTTACACGGGGGGGCTCTTTACTACGAGCAGTACTTC

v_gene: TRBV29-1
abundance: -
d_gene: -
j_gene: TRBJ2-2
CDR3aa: CSVDDTGELFF
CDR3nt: TGCAGCGTTGACGACACCGGGGAGCTGTTTTTT

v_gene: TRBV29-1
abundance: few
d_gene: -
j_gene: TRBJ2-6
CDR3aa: CSAREAGANVLTF
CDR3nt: TGCAGCGCCAGGGAAGCTGGGGCCAACGTCCTGACTTTC

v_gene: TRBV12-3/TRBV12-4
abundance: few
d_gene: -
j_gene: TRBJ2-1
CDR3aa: CASSEIAVYEQFF
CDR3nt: TGTGCCAGCAGTGAAATAGCGGTTTATGAGCAGTTCTTC

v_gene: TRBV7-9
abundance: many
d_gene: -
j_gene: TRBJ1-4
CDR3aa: CASSLLSSAGPNEKLFF
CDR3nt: TGTGCCAGCAGCTTACTTAGTTCGGCCGGACCTAATGAAAAACTGTTTTTT

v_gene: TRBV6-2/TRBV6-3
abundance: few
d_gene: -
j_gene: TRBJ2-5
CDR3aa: CASSYDGDPVKETQYF
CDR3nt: TGTGCCAGCAGTTATGACGGGGACCCTGTGAAAGAGACCCAGTACTTC

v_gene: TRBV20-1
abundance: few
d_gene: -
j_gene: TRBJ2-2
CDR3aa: CSAREDRFPVGELFF
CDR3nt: TGCAGTGCCCGGGAAGACAGGTTCCCCGTCGGGGAGCTGTTTTTT

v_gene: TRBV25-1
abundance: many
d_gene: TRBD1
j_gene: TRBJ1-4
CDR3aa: CATRDRGGRNEKLFF
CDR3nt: TGTGCCACCCGGGACAGGGGAGGTAGAAACGAAAAACTGTTTTTT

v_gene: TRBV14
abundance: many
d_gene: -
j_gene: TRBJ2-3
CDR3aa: CASSQDSGTDTQYF
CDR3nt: TGTGCCAGCAGCCAAGATTCTGGAACAGATACGCAGTATTTT

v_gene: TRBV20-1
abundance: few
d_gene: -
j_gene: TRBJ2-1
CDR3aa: CSARTYYNEQFF
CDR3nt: TGCAGTGCTCGGACTTATTACAATGAGCAGTTCTTC